This is a list of T cell receptor beta chains from one sample in a study of blood T cell repertoires in COVID-19. Produced via immunoSEQ multiplex PCR; TCRdb's table is partial and in-frame only. The sample yields about 300,000 clones, approximately 91% seen once. The sequenced sample was PBMCs or T cells enriched from blood (not recorded which). The receptors originated from a middle-aged woman who had recovered from COVID-19. CDR3s include the opening cysteine and the closing phenylalanine or tryptophan. D genes are given only for firm matches. Size is omitted from some rows. Given values are once, few, many or a class for expanded clones.

clone size	CDR3 length	D gene	V gene	J gene	CDR3 DNA	CDR3 protein
-	13	TRBD1	TRBV10-3	TRBJ1-1	TGTGCCATCACCGAAACAGGGGTCACTGAAGCTTTCTTT	CAITETGVTEAFF
-	16	-	TRBV4-3	TRBJ2-3	TGCGCCAGCAGCCAAGCCCTCAGGACAGGCACAGATACGCAGTATTTT	CASSQALRTGTDTQYF
-	15	-	TRBV7-9	TRBJ1-1	TGTGCCAGCAGCTTAGTATCAGGGTCAGGGACTGAAGCTTTCTTT	CASSLVSGSGTEAFF
-	13	-	TRBV28	TRBJ2-7	TGTGCCAGCAGTTCCCCGTTCCGCTACGAGCAGTACTTC	CASSSPFRYEQYF
-	14	-	TRBV7-9	TRBJ1-6	TGTGCCAGCAGCGCCCAGGTGTATAATTCACCCCTCCACTTT	CASSAQVYNSPLHF
-	15	-	TRBV19	TRBJ2-1	TGTGCCAGTAGTACACTAAGTACCTCCTACAATGAGCAGTTCTTC	CASSTLSTSYNEQFF
few	17	TRBD2	TRBV9	TRBJ2-1	TGTGCCAGCAGCACACCACATTCGGGGGGGCACGTCAATGAGCAGTTCTTC	CASSTPHSGGHVNEQFF
-	18	-	TRBV4-2	TRBJ1-2	TGTGCCAGCAGCCAAGTTGGAGGGAAACACGGCAGTCCCTATGGCTACACCTTC	CASSQVGGKHGSPYGYTF
-	16	TRBD2	TRBV5-1	TRBJ2-5	TGCGCCAGCAGCCCCGGGACTAGCGGTAACCAAGAGACCCAGTACTTC	CASSPGTSGNQETQYF
-	13	-	TRBV10-1	TRBJ2-1	TGCGCCAGCAGTGAGTCCCAGGGTCGAGCCCCGTTCTTC	CASSESQGRAPFF
-	16	TRBD1	TRBV19	TRBJ1-5	TGTGCCAGTAGTCTAGCGGACAGGGGGCGCGGTCAGCCCCAGCATTTT	CASSLADRGRGQPQHF
-	14	-	TRBV30	TRBJ2-7	TGTGCCTGGGGAAGACAGGTCCTCTCCTACGAGCAGTACTTC	CAWGRQVLSYEQYF
-	22	TRBD1	TRBV24-1	TRBJ1-3	TGTGCCACCAGTGATTTGGTGTTCTCGGGACAGGAGACTGCCTTTATTGGAAACACCATATATTTT	CATSDLVFSGQETAFIGNTIYF
-	12	-	TRBV29-1	TRBJ1-1	TGCAGCGGGCGGGAGGGAGCCACTGAAGCTTTCTTT	CSGREGATEAFF
-	17	TRBD2	TRBV2	TRBJ2-2	TGTGCCAGCAGTCCTGCGTCGACTAGCCGGGACACCGGGGAGCTGTTTTTT	CASSPASTSRDTGELFF
-	16	TRBD1	TRBV9	TRBJ1-6	TGTGCCAGCAGCGTAGATCCAGGGGGCACGCGATCACCCCTCCACTTT	CASSVDPGGTRSPLHF
-	15	TRBD1	TRBV7-2	TRBJ2-2	TGTGCCAGCAGCTTGGACAGGACGAACACCGGGGAGCTGTTTTTT	CASSLDRTNTGELFF
-	14	-	TRBV7-9	TRBJ2-7	TGTGCCAGCAGCTTATCCCAGGGCTCCTACGAGCAGTACTTC	CASSLSQGSYEQYF
-	15	-	TRBV9	TRBJ1-5	TGTGCCAGCAGCGTACCAGGGAAGGTTAATCAGCCCCAGCATTTT	CASSVPGKVNQPQHF
-	19	TRBD2	TRBV27	TRBJ2-1	TGTGCCAGCAGTTTAACGATAGCGGGAGGCCTTGATCGTAGGAATGAGCAGTTCTTC	CASSLTIAGGLDRRNEQFF
once	15	-	TRBV5-1	TRBJ1-3	TGCGCCAGCAGCTTGGGGTCCGGCTCTGGAAACACCATATATTTT	CASSLGSGSGNTIYF
-	18	TRBD2	TRBV7-6	TRBJ2-5	TGTGCCAGCAGCGGGATCGCCGTAGGCGGGGGGACGTCGGGGACCCAGTACTTC	CASSGIAVGGGTSGTQYF
-	13	-	TRBV30	TRBJ2-3	TGTGCCTGGAGCGGCGGGGCGTTGAAGACGCAGTATTTT	CAWSGGALKTQYF
-	16	-	TRBV12-2	TRBJ1-4	TGTGCAAGTCGCTTTCCTTCACGGGACAGGAATGAAAAACTGTTTTTT	CASRFPSRDRNEKLFF
once	15	TRBD1	TRBV4-1	TRBJ2-7	TGCGCCAGCAGCCTTCAGGGACAGGGAATGTACGAGCAGTACTTC	CASSLQGQGMYEQYF
-	19	TRBD2	TRBV27	TRBJ2-2	TGTGCCAGCAGTTTAAGGGGACTAGCGGGGGTCTTGAACACCGGGGAGCTGTTTTTT	CASSLRGLAGVLNTGELFF
-	15	-	TRBV19	TRBJ1-5	TGTGCCAGTAGTAGGCAGCAGGGGACAAATCAGCCCCAGCATTTT	CASSRQQGTNQPQHF
-	13	-	TRBV2	TRBJ2-7	TGTGCCAGCAGAGGGGTACTCGGGGAGGCGCAGTACTTC	CASRGVLGEAQYF
-	15	TRBD1	TRBV5-1	TRBJ1-2	TGCGCCAGCAGCTTGGTTACCGGGACAGTCTATGGCTACACCTTC	CASSLVTGTVYGYTF
-	13	-	TRBV6-6	TRBJ1-1	TGTGCCAGCCTCGACAGGTTGAACACTGAAGCTTTCTTT	CASLDRLNTEAFF
-	18	TRBD1	TRBV30	TRBJ1-6	TGTGCCTGGAGTCTAGATCGGACAGGGAGACCTTATAATTCACCCCTCCACTTT	CAWSLDRTGRPYNSPLHF
-	13	TRBD1	TRBV3-1/TRBV3-2	TRBJ1-2	TGTGCCAGCAGCCGCGGACAGGGCTATGGCTACACCTTC	CASSRGQGYGYTF
once	13	-	TRBV30	TRBJ2-5	TGTGCCTGGACAGGTCCCGTTGGGGAGACCCAGTACTTC	CAWTGPVGETQYF
-	16	-	TRBV4-1	TRBJ1-4	TGCGCCAGCAGCCAAGTTGTCCGGCGGAGTAATGAAAAACTGTTTTTT	CASSQVVRRSNEKLFF
-	15	-	TRBV7-2	TRBJ1-4	TGTGCCAGCAGCTTAGTACAAGGGAGTAATGAAAAACTGTTTTTT	CASSLVQGSNEKLFF
once	15	-	TRBV5-8	TRBJ2-1	TGTGCCAGCAGCATACGACAGGAGACGAACAATGAGCAGTTCTTC	CASSIRQETNNEQFF
-	17	-	TRBV5-6	TRBJ1-1	TGTGCCAGCAGCCTTAGGGGGGGCGCTTGGTTGAACACTGAAGCTTTCTTT	CASSLRGGAWLNTEAFF
-	13	-	TRBV12-3/TRBV12-4	TRBJ2-2	TGTGCCAGCAGTTCAGGGATCTCCGGGGAGCTGTTTTTT	CASSSGISGELFF
once	13	-	TRBV7-9	TRBJ1-6	TGTGCCAGCAGACTGGGGCAAGCTTCACCCCTCCACTTT	CASRLGQASPLHF
-	16	-	TRBV7-9	TRBJ2-3	TGTGCCAGCAGCTTAGCGTACCCGGAGCACACAGATACGCAGTATTTT	CASSLAYPEHTDTQYF
-	14	-	TRBV4-2	TRBJ2-1	TGTGCCAGCAGCCAAGAGGAGCGGCTTTGGGGGCAGTTCTTC	CASSQEERLWGQFF
-	12	-	TRBV2	TRBJ2-7	TGTGCCAGCAGACAGCAGTCCTACGAGCAGTACTTC	CASRQQSYEQYF
-	16	-	TRBV5-1	TRBJ2-2	TGCGCCAGCAGTAGTAGCCGGGGTTTGGGCACCGGGGAGCTGTTTTTT	CASSSSRGLGTGELFF
-	16	TRBD1	TRBV2	TRBJ1-5	TGTGCCAGCAGTGCCTCCCCGGGACAGGGCGGCCAGCCCCAGCATTTT	CASSASPGQGGQPQHF
-	15	TRBD1	TRBV28	TRBJ1-1	TGTGCCAGCAGTTTATGGTCGGGACAGGGGGCTGAAGCTTTCTTT	CASSLWSGQGAEAFF